These T cell receptor beta chains were read from a single sample in a study of cytomegalovirus exposure and HLA in healthy donors. The assay was immunoSEQ multiplex PCR, and TCRdb's table has in-frame clones only and misses some. Seen here are under 400,000 clones, approximately 90% observed once, and the top ten hold approximately 0.86%. The source material was PBMCs. The source is a woman between 18 and 29 years old in good health and CMV-seronegative. The CDR3 runs from the conserved cysteine through the conserved F or W. A D gene is named only where the DNA matches it firmly. Clone sizes are given selectively: once, few, many, or a class where the clone is expanded.

J gene	D gene	V gene	clone size	CDR3 DNA	CDR3 protein
TRBJ2-1	TRBD2	TRBV6-1	NA	TGTGCCAGCAGTGACCCACGAGGACTAGCGGGAGGGCCGGGGGACAATGAGCAGTTCTTC	CASSDPRGLAGGPGDNEQFF
TRBJ2-7	TRBD2	TRBV7-2	NA	TGTGCCAGCAGCCCGTCCACCGGGGGGGAGGGGATCTACGAGCAGTACTTC	CASSPSTGGEGIYEQYF
TRBJ1-1	TRBD1	TRBV19	NA	TGTGCCAGTAGTATAGGGGGACAGGCGAGCACTGAAGCTTTCTTT	CASSIGGQASTEAFF
TRBJ1-2	TRBD1	TRBV30	NA	TGTGCCTGGAGTGTACACGGGACAGGTCCTGAGACCTTC	CAWSVHGTGPETF
TRBJ2-3	TRBD2	TRBV9	NA	TGTGCCAGCAGCGTAGGGGTAGCGGGAGGGATAGATACGCAGTATTTT	CASSVGVAGGIDTQYF
TRBJ2-7	NA	TRBV27	NA	TGTGCCAGCAGTTACATCGCGGGGACCTACGAGCAGTACTTC	CASSYIAGTYEQYF
TRBJ2-5	NA	TRBV6-1	NA	TGTGCGAGTGGGGCAGGGCTGGCCCAAGAGACCCAGTACTTC	CASGAGLAQETQYF
TRBJ1-2	TRBD1	TRBV4-1	once	TGCGCCAGCAGCCAAGTAGGGGGCGGGTATGGCTACACCTTC	CASSQVGGGYGYTF
TRBJ1-5	TRBD1	TRBV27	few	TGTGCCAGCAGGCTGGGACAGGGTAATCAGCCCCAGCATTTT	CASRLGQGNQPQHF
TRBJ1-1	NA	TRBV2	NA	TGTGCCAGCAGTGAACAGGGTGACACTGAAGCTTTCTTT	CASSEQGDTEAFF
TRBJ1-2	TRBD1	TRBV6-6	NA	TGTGCCAGCAGTGCCGGGACAGGGACTAACTATGGCTACACCTTC	CASSAGTGTNYGYTF
TRBJ2-1	TRBD2	TRBV7-6	NA	TGTGCCAGCAGCCGGACTAGCGGGGGCCCCTACAATGAGCAGTTCTTC	CASSRTSGGPYNEQFF
TRBJ2-1	TRBD1	TRBV30	NA	TGTGCCTGGGGGGGACAGGGGCAGTGGAATGAGCAGTTCTTC	CAWGGQGQWNEQFF
TRBJ1-2	NA	TRBV28	NA	TGTGCCAGCAGTTATAGGGGGATAGGGTACTATGGCTACACCTTC	CASSYRGIGYYGYTF
TRBJ2-7	TRBD1	TRBV28	NA	TGTGCCAGCAGTTCCCTGGAGGGCAGGGGGCGCTACGAGCAGTACTTC	CASSSLEGRGRYEQYF
TRBJ2-5	NA	TRBV7-9	NA	TGTGCCAGCAGCACGACAGACAACCAAGAGACCCAGTACTTC	CASSTTDNQETQYF
TRBJ2-2	NA	TRBV11-2	NA	TGTGCCAGCAGCTCGAGGATGGGTGCCGGGGAGCTGTTTTTT	CASSSRMGAGELFF
TRBJ2-2	TRBD1	TRBV30	NA	TGTGCCTGGAGTGCCCCCCGGACAGGCAACACCGGGGAGCTGTTTTTT	CAWSAPRTGNTGELFF
TRBJ1-2	TRBD1	TRBV5-6	NA	TGTGCCAGCAGCCCACGGGACAGGTTAAGTGGCTACACCTTC	CASSPRDRLSGYTF
TRBJ2-7	NA	TRBV2	NA	TGTGCCAGCCTCCCCGTGGGAGCCACCTACGAGCAGTACTTC	CASLPVGATYEQYF
TRBJ1-5	NA	TRBV28	NA	TGTGCCACTTCTTCAGGGTCGTGGGGTCAGCCCCAGCATTTT	CATSSGSWGQPQHF
TRBJ1-1	NA	TRBV27	NA	TGTGCCAGCAGTTTAACTCTGAACACTGAAGCTTTCTTT	CASSLTLNTEAFF
TRBJ2-5	NA	TRBV27	NA	TGTGCCAGCAGTTCAGGAGAGACCCAGTACTTC	CASSSGETQYF
TRBJ1-2	TRBD1	TRBV10-3	NA	TGTGCCATCAAGGACAGGGGTGTTAACTATGGCTACACCTTC	CAIKDRGVNYGYTF
TRBJ1-2	NA	TRBV5-6	NA	TGTGCCACCTCAATCTTCCCGGAGGTGGATGTGAACTATGGCTACACCTTC	CATSIFPEVDVNYGYTF
TRBJ2-6	NA	TRBV19	NA	TGTGCCAGTAGTATAGGGAGAAGCATTTCTGGGGCCAACGTCCTGACTTTC	CASSIGRSISGANVLTF
TRBJ2-2	NA	TRBV9	NA	TGTGCCAGCAGCGTAGAGGGAGTGATCACCGGGGAGCTGTTTTTT	CASSVEGVITGELFF
TRBJ1-2	TRBD1	TRBV7-9	once	TGTGCCAGCAGCTCCACAGGGGGCGCGAATCGCTACACCTTC	CASSSTGGANRYTF
TRBJ1-2	NA	TRBV28	NA	TGTGCCAGCAGTTTCCGACAGACTTACTATGGCTACACCTTC	CASSFRQTYYGYTF
TRBJ2-3	NA	TRBV7-2	NA	TGTGCCAGCAGCTCGAGGGGCACAGATACGCAGTATTTT	CASSSRGTDTQYF
TRBJ1-2	TRBD1	TRBV28	NA	TGTGCCAGCAGTTACGCAGGGGGCGCGAACTATGGCTACACCTTC	CASSYAGGANYGYTF
TRBJ1-2	NA	TRBV4-1	NA	TGCGCCAGCAGCCAAGATAATCGGCAGGGATACACCTTC	CASSQDNRQGYTF
TRBJ2-7	NA	TRBV7-9	NA	TGTGCCAGCTTGCAGGGGACCACCTACGAGCAGTACTTC	CASLQGTTYEQYF
TRBJ1-1	NA	TRBV5-1	NA	TGCGCCAGCAGCGGAACAGGGACCCTCGCTTCTGAAGCTTTCTTT	CASSGTGTLASEAFF
TRBJ2-3	NA	TRBV7-3	NA	TGTGCCAGCAGCCTGCGGGACGGCCGGACAGATACGCAGTATTTT	CASSLRDGRTDTQYF
TRBJ2-7	NA	TRBV27	NA	TGTGCCACCCAAGACAGGAGCTCCTACGAGCAGTACTTC	CATQDRSSYEQYF
TRBJ2-1	NA	TRBV4-1	NA	TGCGCCAGCAGCCAAGATCTGGGCCGAACCGTTACATACAATGAGCAGTTCTTC	CASSQDLGRTVTYNEQFF
TRBJ2-1	NA	TRBV7-2	few	TGTGCCAGCGGGACATTTGGGATCTACAATGAGCAGTTCTTC	CASGTFGIYNEQFF
TRBJ2-7	NA	TRBV11-2	NA	TGTGCCAGCAGCACAACCGACGAGCAGTACTTC	CASSTTDEQYF
TRBJ2-7	TRBD1	TRBV30	NA	TGTGCCTGGGACACCCCCGGGACAGGGTACCACGAGCAGTACTTC	CAWDTPGTGYHEQYF
TRBJ1-4	NA	TRBV6-1	NA	TGTGCCAGCAGTGAAGCCCCCCAGGGTAATGAAAAACTGTTTTTT	CASSEAPQGNEKLFF
TRBJ2-1	TRBD1	TRBV7-9	NA	TGTGCCAGCAGCTCCCCGACAGGGGGAAGGGTCAATGAGCAGTTCTTC	CASSSPTGGRVNEQFF
TRBJ2-2	TRBD2	TRBV5-1	NA	TGCGCCAGCAGCTTCGTCTTAGCGGGAGAGGGAACCGGGGAGCTGTTTTTT	CASSFVLAGEGTGELFF
TRBJ1-5	TRBD1	TRBV27	NA	TGTGCCAGCAGTTTAACAGGGGAACAGGGCAATCAGCCCCAGCATTTT	CASSLTGEQGNQPQHF
TRBJ1-6	TRBD1	TRBV7-9	few	TGTGCCAGCAGCCCCGGGACAGGGGTCTCACCCCTCCACTTT	CASSPGTGVSPLHF
TRBJ2-7	TRBD2	TRBV6-4	NA	TGTGCCAGCAGCCAACCGGGACTAGCGGGAGAGGTTTACGAGCAGTACTTC	CASSQPGLAGEVYEQYF
TRBJ2-7	TRBD2	TRBV10-1	once	TGCGCCAGCAGAGATCCGGGACTAGATAGCTACTACGAGCAGTACTTC	CASRDPGLDSYYEQYF
TRBJ1-1	NA	TRBV27	NA	TGTGCCAGCAGTCAACAGGGACTACTGAACACTGAAGCTTTCTTT	CASSQQGLLNTEAFF
TRBJ1-6	NA	TRBV30	NA	TGTGCCTGGAGTGTAGCACAGGGTCGATTTAGTTCACCCCTCCACTTT	CAWSVAQGRFSSPLHF